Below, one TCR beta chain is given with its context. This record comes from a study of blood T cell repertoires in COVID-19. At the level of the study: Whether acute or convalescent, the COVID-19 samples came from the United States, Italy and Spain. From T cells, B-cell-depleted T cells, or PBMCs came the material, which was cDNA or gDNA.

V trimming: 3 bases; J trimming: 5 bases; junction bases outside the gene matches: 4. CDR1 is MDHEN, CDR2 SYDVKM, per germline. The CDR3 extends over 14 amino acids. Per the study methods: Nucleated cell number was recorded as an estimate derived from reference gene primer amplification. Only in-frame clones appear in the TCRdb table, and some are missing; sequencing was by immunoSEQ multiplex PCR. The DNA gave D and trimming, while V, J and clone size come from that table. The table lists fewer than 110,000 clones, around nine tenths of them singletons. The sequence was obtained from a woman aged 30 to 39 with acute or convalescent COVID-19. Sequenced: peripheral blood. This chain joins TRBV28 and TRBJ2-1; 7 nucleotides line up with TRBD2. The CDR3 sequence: CASSFTSDNNEQFF. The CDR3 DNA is TGTGCCAGCAGTTTTACTAGCGACAACAATGAGCAGTTCTTC.